This is a list of T cell receptor beta chains from one sample in a study of T cell repertoires in cytomegalovirus infection. From the reads, TCRdb called clonotypes with MiXCR, one entry per CDR3 protein. Of about 530,000 distinct CDR3 sequences in the sample, more than 25% were seen once. Sequenced input: PBMCs. The receptors were gathered from a human donor in good health (CMV status not recorded). Some clones in this sample may be carry-over from other donors' samples. Both conserved end residues are part of each CDR3. The order of the fields is V gene, clone size, J gene, D gene, CDR3 protein, CDR3 DNA. The D gene is left open where the match is weak. Where a row states a size, it is once, few, many or the class of an expanded clone; other rows omit it.

TRBV11-3,few,TRBJ2-5,NA,CASSSGLVETQYF,TGTGCCAGTTCCTCGGGACTTGTGGAGACCCAGTACTTC
TRBV4-3,few,TRBJ1-2,NA,CASSQESQGYGYTF,TGCGCCAGCAGCCAAGAATCGCAGGGCTATGGCTACACCTTC
TRBV6-2/TRBV6-3,NA,TRBJ1-1,NA,CASSTVTGLNTEALF,TGTGCCAGCAGTACTGTGACAGGTCTGAACACTGAAGCTTTGTTT
TRBV5-1,few,TRBJ2-1,NA,CASRRLDPSYNEQFF,TGCGCCAGCCGCAGACTAGATCCTTCCTACAATGAGCAGTTCTTC
TRBV7-9,NA,TRBJ1-5,NA,CASSLVGSGLGQPQHF,TGTGCCAGCAGCTTAGTCGGCTCAGGGTTGGGTCAGCCCCAGCATTTT
TRBV15,few,TRBJ2-1,TRBD1,CATSRDQMTGQNEQFF,TGTGCCACCAGCAGAGATCAAATGACAGGGCAAAATGAGCAGTTCTTC
TRBV24-1,NA,TRBJ2-5,NA,CATSDFGVDQETQYF,TGTGCCACCAGTGATTTCGGAGTGGACCAAGAGACCCAGTACTTC
TRBV12-3/TRBV12-4,NA,TRBJ2-1,TRBD2,CASSNLAGVSPQYNEQFF,TGTGCCAGCAGTAATCTAGCGGGAGTCTCCCCCCAGTACAATGAGCAGTTCTTC
TRBV7-2,many,TRBJ2-2,NA,CASSLAGVNTGELFF,TGTGCCAGCAGCTTAGCCGGGGTCAACACCGGGGAGCTGTTTTTT
TRBV5-1,NA,TRBJ2-2,NA,CASSFSQGTTGELFF,TGCGCCAGCAGCTTTAGCCAGGGGACCACCGGGGAGCTGTTTTTT